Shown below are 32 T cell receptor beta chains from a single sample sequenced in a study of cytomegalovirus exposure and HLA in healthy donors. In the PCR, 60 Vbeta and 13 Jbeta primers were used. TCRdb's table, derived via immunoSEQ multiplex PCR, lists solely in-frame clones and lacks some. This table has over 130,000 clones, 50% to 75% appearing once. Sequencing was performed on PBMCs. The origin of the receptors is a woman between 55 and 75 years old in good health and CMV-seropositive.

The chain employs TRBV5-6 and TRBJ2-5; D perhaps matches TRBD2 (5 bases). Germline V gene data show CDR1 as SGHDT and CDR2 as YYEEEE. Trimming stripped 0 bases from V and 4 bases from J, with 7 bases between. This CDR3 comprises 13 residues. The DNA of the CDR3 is TGTGCCAGCAGCTTGGAGAGGGTAGAGACCCAGTACTTC. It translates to CASSLERVETQYF.

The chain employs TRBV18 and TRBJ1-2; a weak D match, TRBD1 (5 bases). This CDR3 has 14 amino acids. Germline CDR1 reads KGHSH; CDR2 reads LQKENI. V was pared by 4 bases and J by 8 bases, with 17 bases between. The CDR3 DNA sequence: TGTGCCAGCTCACTAGAGACAAGGGGAGGAGGCTACACCTTC. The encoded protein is CASSLETRGGGYTF. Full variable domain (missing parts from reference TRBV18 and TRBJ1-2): NAGVMQNPRHLVRRRGQEARLRCSPMKGHSHVYWYRQLPEEGLKFMVYLQKENIIDESGMPKERFSAEFPKEGPSILRIQQVVRGDSAAYFCASSLETRGGGYTFGSGTRLTVV.

CDR3 bases: TGTGCCAGCAGCTTAGGGGAGACAGGGTGGGAGACCCAGTACTTC. The encoded protein is CASSLGETGWETQYF. This chain joins TRBV13 and TRBJ2-5; 7 nucleotides align to TRBD1. With 0 bases clipped from V and 5 bases from J, the junction kept 6 bases outside the gene matches. The CDR3 consists of 15 residues. Per germline, CDR1 PRHDT and CDR2 FYEKMQ (reference sequence).

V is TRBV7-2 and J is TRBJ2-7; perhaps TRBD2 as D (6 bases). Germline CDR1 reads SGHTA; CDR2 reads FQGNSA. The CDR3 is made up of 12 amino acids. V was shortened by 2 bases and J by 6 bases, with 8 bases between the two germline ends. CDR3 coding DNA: TGTGCCAGCAGCTTAAGGAGGGGCGAGCAGTACTTC. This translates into CASSLRRGEQYF.

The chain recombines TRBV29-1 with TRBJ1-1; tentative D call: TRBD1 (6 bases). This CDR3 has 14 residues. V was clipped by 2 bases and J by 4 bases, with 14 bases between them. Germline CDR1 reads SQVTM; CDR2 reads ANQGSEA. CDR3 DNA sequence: TGCAGCGTTGAATGGGGGGGCGGCGGCACTGAAGCTTTCTTT. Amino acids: CSVEWGGGGTEAFF.

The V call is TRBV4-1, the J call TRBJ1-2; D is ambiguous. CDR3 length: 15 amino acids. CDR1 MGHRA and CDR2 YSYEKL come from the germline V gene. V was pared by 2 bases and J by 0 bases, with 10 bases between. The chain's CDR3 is CASSQFVGANYGYTF. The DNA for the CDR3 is TGCGCCAGCAGCCAATTTGTCGGAGCTAACTATGGCTACACCTTC.

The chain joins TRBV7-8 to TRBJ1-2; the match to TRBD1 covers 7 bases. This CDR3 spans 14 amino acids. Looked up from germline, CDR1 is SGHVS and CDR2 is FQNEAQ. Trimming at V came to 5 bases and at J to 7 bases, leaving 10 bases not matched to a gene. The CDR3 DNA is TGTGCCAGCAGCGCCACCGGGACAGTATCTGGCTACACCTTC. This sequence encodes CASSATGTVSGYTF.

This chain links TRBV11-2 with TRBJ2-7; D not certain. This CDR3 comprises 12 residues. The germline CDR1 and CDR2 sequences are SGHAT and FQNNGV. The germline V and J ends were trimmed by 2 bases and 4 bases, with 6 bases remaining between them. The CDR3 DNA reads TGTGCCAGCAGCTTACAGAGGTACGAGCAGTACTTC. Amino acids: CASSLQRYEQYF.

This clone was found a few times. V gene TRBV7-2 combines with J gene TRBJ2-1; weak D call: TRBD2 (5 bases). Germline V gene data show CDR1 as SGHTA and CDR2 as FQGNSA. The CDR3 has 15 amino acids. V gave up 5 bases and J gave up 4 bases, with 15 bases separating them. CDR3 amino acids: CASSKDWLAYNEQFF. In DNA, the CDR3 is TGTGCCAGCAGCAAGGACTGGCTGGCTTACAATGAGCAGTTCTTC.

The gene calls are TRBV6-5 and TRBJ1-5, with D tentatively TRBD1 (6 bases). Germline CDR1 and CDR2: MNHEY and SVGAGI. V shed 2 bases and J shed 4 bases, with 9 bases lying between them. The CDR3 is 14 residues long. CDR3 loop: CASSYDRLNQPQHF. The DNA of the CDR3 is TGTGCCAGCAGTTACGACAGGCTGAATCAGCCCCAGCATTTT.

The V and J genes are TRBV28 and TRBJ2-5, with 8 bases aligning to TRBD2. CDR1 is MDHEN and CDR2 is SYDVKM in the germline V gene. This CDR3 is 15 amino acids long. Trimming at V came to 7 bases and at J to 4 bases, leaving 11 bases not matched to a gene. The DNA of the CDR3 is TGTGCCAGCACCCCGGGACTAGGGTATGGAGAGACCCAGTACTTC. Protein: CASTPGLGYGETQYF.

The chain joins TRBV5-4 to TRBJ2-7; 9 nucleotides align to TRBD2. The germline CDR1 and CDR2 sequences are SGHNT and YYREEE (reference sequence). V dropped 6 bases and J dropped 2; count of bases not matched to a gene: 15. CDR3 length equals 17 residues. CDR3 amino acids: CASTPFGGAGGTYEQYF. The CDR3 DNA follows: TGTGCCAGCACCCCCTTCGGTGGAGCGGGAGGTACCTACGAGCAGTACTTC.

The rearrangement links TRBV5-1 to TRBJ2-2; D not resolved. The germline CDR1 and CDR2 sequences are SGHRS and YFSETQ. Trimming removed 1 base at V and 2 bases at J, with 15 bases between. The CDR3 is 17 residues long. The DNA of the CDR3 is TGCGCCAGCAGCTTGCAAGGTGTTAGCAGAAACACCGGGGAGCTGTTTTTT. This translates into CASSLQGVSRNTGELFF.

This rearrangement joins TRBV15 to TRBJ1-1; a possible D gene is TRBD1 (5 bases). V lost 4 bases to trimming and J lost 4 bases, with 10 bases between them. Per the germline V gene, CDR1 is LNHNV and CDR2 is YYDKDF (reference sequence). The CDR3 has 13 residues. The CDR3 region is CATSNGGVTEAFF. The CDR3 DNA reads TGTGCCACCAGCAACGGGGGAGTCACTGAAGCTTTCTTT.

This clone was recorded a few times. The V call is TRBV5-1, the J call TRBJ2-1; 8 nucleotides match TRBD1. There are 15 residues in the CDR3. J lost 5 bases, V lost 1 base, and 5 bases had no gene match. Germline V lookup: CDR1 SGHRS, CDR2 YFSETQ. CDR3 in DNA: TGCGCCAGCAGCTTGCGAGGACAGGGAGACAATGAGCAGTTCTTC. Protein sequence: CASSLRGQGDNEQFF.

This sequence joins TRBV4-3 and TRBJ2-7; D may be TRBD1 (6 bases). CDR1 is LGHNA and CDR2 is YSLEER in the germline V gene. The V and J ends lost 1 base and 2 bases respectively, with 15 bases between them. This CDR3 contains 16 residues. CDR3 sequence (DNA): TGCGCCAGCAGCCAAGTAACAGGGAGAACGCCCTACGAGCAGTACTTC. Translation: CASSQVTGRTPYEQYF.

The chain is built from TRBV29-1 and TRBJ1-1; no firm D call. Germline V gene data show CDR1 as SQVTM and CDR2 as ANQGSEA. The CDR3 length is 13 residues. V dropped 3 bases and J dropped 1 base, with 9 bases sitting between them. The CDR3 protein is CSVDRNTNTEAFF. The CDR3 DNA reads TGCAGCGTTGACAGGAACACGAACACTGAAGCTTTCTTT. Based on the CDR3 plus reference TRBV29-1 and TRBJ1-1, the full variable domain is SAVISQKPSRDICQRGTSLTIQCQVDSQVTMMFWYRQQPGQSLTLIATANQGSEATYESGFVIDKFPISRPNLTFSTLTVSNMSPEDSSIYLCSVDRNTNTEAFFGQGTRLTVV.

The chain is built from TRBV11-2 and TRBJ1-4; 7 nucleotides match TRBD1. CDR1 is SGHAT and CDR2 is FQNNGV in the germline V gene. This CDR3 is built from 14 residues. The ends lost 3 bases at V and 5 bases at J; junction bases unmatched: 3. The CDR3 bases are TGTGCCAGCAGCTTGGGACAGATAAATGAAAAACTGTTTTTT. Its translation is CASSLGQINEKLFF. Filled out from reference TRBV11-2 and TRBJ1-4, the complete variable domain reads EAGVAQSPRYKIIEKRQSVAFWCNPISGHATLYWYQQILGQGPKLLIQFQNNGVVDDSQLPKDRFSAERLKGVDSTLKIQPAKLEDSAVYLCASSLGQINEKLFFGSGTQLSVL.

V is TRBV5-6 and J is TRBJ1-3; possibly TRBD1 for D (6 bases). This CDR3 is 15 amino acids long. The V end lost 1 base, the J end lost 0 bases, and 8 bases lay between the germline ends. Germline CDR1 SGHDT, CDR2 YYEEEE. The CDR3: CASSLQGSSGNTIYF. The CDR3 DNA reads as TGTGCCAGCAGCTTGCAGGGGTCCTCTGGAAACACCATATATTTT.

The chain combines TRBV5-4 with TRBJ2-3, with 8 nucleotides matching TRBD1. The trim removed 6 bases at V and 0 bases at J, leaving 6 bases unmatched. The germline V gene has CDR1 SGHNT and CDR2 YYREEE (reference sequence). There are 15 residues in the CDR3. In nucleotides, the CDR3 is TGTGCCAGCAACCAGGGGGCGGCTAGCACAGATACGCAGTATTTT. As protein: CASNQGAASTDTQYF.

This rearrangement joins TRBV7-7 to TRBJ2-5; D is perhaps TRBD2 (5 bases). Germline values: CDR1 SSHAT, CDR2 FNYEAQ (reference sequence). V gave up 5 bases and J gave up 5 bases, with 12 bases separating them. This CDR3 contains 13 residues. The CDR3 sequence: CASSPRGGETQYF. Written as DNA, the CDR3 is TGTGCCAGCAGCCCGCGTGGAGGCGAGACCCAGTACTTC.

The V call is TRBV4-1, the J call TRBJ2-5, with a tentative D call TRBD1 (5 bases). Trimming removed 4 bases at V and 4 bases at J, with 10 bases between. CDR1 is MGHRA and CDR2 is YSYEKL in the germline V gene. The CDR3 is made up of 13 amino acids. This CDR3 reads CASSLRGSETQYF. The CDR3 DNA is TGCGCCAGCAGCCTTAGGGGCTCAGAGACCCAGTACTTC.

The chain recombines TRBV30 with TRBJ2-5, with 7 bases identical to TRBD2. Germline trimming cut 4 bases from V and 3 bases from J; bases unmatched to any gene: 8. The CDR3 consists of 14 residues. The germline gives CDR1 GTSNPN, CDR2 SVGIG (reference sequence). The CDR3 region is CAWNRGLSEETQYF. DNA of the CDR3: TGTGCCTGGAACCGGGGACTAAGTGAAGAGACCCAGTACTTC.

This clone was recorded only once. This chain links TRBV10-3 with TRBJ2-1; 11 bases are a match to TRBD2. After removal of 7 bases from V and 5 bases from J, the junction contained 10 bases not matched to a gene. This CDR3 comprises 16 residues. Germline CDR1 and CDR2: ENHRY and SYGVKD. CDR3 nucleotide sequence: TGTGCCATCACCTCGACTAGCGGGATTTACGACAATGAGCAGTTCTTC. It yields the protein CAITSTSGIYDNEQFF.

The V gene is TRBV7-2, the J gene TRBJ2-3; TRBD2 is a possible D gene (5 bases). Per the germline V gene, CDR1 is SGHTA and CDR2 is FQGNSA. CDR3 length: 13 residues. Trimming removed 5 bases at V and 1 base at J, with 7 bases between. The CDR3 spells CASSLSGTDTQYF. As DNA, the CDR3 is TGTGCCAGCAGCCTTAGCGGCACAGATACGCAGTATTTT.

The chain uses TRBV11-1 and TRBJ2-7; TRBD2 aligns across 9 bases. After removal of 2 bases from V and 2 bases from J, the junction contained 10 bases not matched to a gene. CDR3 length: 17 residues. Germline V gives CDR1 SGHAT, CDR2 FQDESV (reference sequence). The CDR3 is CASSLNLGGRDTYEQYF. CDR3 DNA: TGTGCCAGCAGCTTAAACCTCGGCGGGAGGGACACCTACGAGCAGTACTTC.

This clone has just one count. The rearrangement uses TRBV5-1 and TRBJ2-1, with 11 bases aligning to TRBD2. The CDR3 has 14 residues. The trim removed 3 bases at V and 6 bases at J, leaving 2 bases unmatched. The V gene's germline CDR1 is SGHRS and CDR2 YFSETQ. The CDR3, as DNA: TGCGCCAGCAGCTATACTAGCGGGAGCAATGAGCAGTTCTTC. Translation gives CASSYTSGSNEQFF.

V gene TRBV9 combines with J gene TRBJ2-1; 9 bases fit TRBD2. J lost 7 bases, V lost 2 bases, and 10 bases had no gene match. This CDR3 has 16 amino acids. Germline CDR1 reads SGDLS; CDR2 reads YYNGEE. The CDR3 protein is CASSVGSGTSPNEQFF. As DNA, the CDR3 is TGTGCCAGCAGCGTCGGCTCCGGGACTAGCCCGAATGAGCAGTTCTTC.

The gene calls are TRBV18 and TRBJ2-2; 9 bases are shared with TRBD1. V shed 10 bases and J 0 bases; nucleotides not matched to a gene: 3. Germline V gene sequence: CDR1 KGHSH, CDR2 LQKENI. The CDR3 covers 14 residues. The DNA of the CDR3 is TGTGCCACAGGGACAGGGCCGAACACCGGGGAGCTGTTTTTT. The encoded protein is CATGTGPNTGELFF.

The CDR3 sequence: CASSYVDRTAEAFF. In DNA form, the CDR3 reads TGTGCCAGCAGTTACGTAGACAGGACGGCTGAAGCTTTCTTT. The chain has TRBV6-5 and TRBJ1-1; D might be TRBD1 (6 bases). Trimming stripped 2 bases from V and 6 bases from J, with 13 bases between. CDR1 is MNHEY and CDR2 is SVGAGI in the germline V gene. The CDR3 runs to 14 residues.

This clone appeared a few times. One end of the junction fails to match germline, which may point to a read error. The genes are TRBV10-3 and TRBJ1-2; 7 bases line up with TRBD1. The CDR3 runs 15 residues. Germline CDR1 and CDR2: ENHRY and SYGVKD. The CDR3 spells CAISEGINRGYGYTF. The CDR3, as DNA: TGTGCCATAAGTGAGGGAATTAACAGGGGCTATGGCTACACCTTC.

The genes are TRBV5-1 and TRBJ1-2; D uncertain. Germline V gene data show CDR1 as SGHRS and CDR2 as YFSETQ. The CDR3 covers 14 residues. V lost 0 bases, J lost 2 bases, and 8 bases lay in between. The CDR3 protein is CASSLATVNYGYTF. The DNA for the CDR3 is TGCGCCAGCAGCTTGGCAACAGTGAACTATGGCTACACCTTC.